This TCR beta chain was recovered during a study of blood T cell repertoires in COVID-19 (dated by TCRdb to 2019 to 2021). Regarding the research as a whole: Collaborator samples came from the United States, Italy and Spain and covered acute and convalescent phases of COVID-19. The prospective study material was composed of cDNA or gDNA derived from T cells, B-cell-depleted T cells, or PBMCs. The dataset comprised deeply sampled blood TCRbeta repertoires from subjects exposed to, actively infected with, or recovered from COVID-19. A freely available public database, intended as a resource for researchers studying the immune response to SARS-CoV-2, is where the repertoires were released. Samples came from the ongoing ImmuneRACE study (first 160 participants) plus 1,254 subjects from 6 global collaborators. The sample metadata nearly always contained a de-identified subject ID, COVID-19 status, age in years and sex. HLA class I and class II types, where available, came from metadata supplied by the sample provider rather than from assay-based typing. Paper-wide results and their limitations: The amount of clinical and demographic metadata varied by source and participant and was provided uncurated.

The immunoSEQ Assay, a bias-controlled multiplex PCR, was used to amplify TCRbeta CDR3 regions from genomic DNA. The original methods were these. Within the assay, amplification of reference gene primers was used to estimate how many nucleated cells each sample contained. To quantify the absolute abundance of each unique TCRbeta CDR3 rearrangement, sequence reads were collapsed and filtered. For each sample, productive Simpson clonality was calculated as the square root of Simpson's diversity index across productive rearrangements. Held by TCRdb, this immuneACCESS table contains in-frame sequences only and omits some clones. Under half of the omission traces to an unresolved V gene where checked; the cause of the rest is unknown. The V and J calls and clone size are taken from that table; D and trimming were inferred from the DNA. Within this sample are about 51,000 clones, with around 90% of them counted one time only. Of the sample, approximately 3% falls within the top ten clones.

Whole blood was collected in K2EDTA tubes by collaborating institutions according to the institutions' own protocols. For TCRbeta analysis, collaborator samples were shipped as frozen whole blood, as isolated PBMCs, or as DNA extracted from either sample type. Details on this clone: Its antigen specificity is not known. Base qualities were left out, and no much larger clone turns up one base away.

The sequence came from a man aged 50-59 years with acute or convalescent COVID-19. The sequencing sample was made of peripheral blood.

The DNA reads TGTGCCAGTAGCAAAGGGGTTTCCAATTCACCCCTCCACTTT. Its product reads: CASSKGVSNSPLHF. This chain joins TRBV19 to TRBJ1-6, and possibly TRBD1, on 5 matching bases. The germline V gene (reference sequence) sets CDR1 to LNHDA and CDR2 to SQIVND. The CDR3 contains 14 residues, cysteine and phenylalanine counted. CDR3 DNA is the only sequence kept; it has 42 bases, read in frame from the first base. The V end loses 6 bases and the J end loses 7 bases, and a stretch of 13 bases separates them.